The 5 T cell receptor beta chains given below trace back to one sample, sequenced in a study of blood T cell repertoires in COVID-19. Here immunoSEQ multiplex PCR was the method, and the copy in TCRdb shows in-frame clones only, minus some. The table records under 85,000 clones, around four fifths of them present only once. What was sequenced was peripheral blood. Receptors were obtained from a human donor in a cohort sampled during active COVID-19.

This chain uses TRBV6-6 with TRBJ1-1; tentative D call: TRBD1 (6 bases). The ends were cut back, 0 bases at V and 4 bases at J, with 9 bases in the middle. This CDR3 spans 14 amino acids. In germline, CDR1 is MNHNY, CDR2 SVGAGI (reference sequence). The CDR3 sequence is CASSYSRGLTEAFF. CDR3 bases: TGTGCCAGCAGTTACTCGCGGGGGCTCACTGAAGCTTTCTTT.

The genes are TRBV7-8 and TRBJ2-7; D perhaps matches TRBD1 (5 bases). The CDR3 length is 11 residues. V was shortened by 8 bases and J by 4 bases, with 9 bases between the two germline ends. Germline CDR1 and CDR2: SGHVS and FQNEAQ. The CDR3 sequence: CASGALYEQYF. The CDR3 DNA reads as TGTGCCAGCGGGGCTCTATACGAGCAGTACTTC.

The V gene is TRBV5-8, the J gene TRBJ1-4, with a possible D match to TRBD1 (5 bases). The germline V gene has CDR1 SGHTS and CDR2 YDEGEE. This CDR3 spans 14 amino acids. Trimming pared 2 bases from V and 6 bases from J, leaving 11 bases between. Here the CDR3 reads CASSFRGVHEKLFF. In DNA, the CDR3 is TGTGCCAGCAGCTTCCGGGGGGTCCATGAAAAACTGTTTTTT.

The V gene is TRBV21-1, the J gene TRBJ2-7; the table gives TRBD2 as D, unverified against the DNA. TRBV21-1 is a pseudogene. The CDR3 spans 16 residues. The CDR3 loop reads CASRPTSGGNPYEQYF. CDR3 nucleotides: TGTGCCAGCAGGCCCACCTCGGGGGGGAACCCCTACGAGCAGTACTTC.

The chain is built from TRBV7-3 and TRBJ2-2; 10 bases are shared with TRBD2. The CDR3 spans 16 residues. V lost 5 bases and J lost 6; bases outside the gene matches: 9. Germline CDR1 reads SGHTA; CDR2 reads FQGTGA. The CDR3: CASSPHGTSEAGELFF. The DNA of the CDR3 is TGTGCCAGCAGCCCCCATGGGACTAGCGAGGCCGGGGAGCTGTTTTTT.